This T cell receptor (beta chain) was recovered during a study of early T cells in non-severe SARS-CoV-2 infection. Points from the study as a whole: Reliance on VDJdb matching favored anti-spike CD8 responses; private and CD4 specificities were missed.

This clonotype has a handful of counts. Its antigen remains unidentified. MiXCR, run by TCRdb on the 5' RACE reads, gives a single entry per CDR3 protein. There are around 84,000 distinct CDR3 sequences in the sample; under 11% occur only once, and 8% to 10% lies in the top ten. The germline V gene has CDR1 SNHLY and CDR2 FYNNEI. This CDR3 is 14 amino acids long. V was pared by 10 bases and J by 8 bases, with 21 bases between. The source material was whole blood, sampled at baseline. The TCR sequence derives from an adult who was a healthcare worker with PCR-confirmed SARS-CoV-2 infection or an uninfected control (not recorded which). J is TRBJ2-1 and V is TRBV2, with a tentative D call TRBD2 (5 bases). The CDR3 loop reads CATTQPGFGYEQFF. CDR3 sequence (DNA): TGTGCCACCACCCAGCCGGGATTCGGCTATGAGCAGTTCTTC.